Shown below are 12 T cell receptor beta chains from a single sample sequenced in a study of cytomegalovirus exposure and HLA in healthy donors. PCR employed 60 Vbeta and 13 Jbeta primers. Here immunoSEQ multiplex PCR was the method, and the copy in TCRdb shows in-frame clones only, minus some. This sample has about 200,000 clones; around 77% occur once, and the top ten carry roughly 3%. Sample: PBMCs. The receptors come from a woman between 25 and 40 years old in good health and CMV-seronegative.

This sequence joins TRBV11-2 and TRBJ1-2, with D possibly matching TRBD1 (5 bases). The ends were cut back, 2 bases at V and 5 bases at J, with 12 bases in the middle. There are 14 residues in the CDR3. Germline V gene lookup returns CDR1 SGHAT and CDR2 FQNNGV. The CDR3: CASSLFGQPYGYTF. For the CDR3, the DNA is TGTGCCAGCAGCTTATTCGGACAACCGTATGGCTACACCTTC.

This clone was seen once. V gene TRBV7-2 combines with J gene TRBJ2-3; a weak D match, TRBD1 (6 bases). Trimming cost V 9 bases and J 2 bases, with 15 bases left between them. This CDR3 comprises 14 residues. Per the germline V gene, CDR1 is SGHTA and CDR2 is FQGNSA. In DNA, the CDR3 is TGTGCCAGTTCGGACAGAACCAACACAGATACGCAGTATTTT. It codes for CASSDRTNTDTQYF.

The gene calls are TRBV19 and TRBJ1-1, with 9 bases aligning to TRBD1. V was pared by 4 bases and J by 5 bases, with 5 bases of the junction left unmatched. The germline CDR1 and CDR2 sequences are LNHDA and SQIVND (reference sequence). The CDR3 contains 14 residues. Here the CDR3 DNA reads TGTGCCAGTAGTACACAGGGGGCAGGAACTGAAGCTTTCTTT. Translating gives CASSTQGAGTEAFF.

The chain combines TRBV18 with TRBJ2-7; 11 bases fit TRBD2. Germline assignment: CDR1 KGHSH and CDR2 LQKENI. V trimming: 2 bases; J trimming: 0 bases; junction bases outside the gene matches: 3. This CDR3 is built from 16 residues. This chain's CDR3 is CASSPSSGRGSYEQYF. Written as DNA, the CDR3 is TGTGCCAGCTCACCAAGTAGCGGGAGGGGCTCCTACGAGCAGTACTTC.

This sequence joins TRBV28 and TRBJ2-5, with a possible D match to TRBD2 (5 bases). The germline gives CDR1 MDHEN, CDR2 SYDVKM. V was cut by 7 bases and J by 5 bases, with 14 bases left in between. CDR3 size: 13 residues. CDR3 nucleotide sequence: TGTGCCAGCACCGGGGAAGGGTGGGAGACCCAGTACTTC. It is translated as CASTGEGWETQYF.

This chain joins TRBV7-8 and TRBJ2-5; a weak D match, TRBD1 (5 bases). The germline gives CDR1 SGHVS, CDR2 FQNEAQ. The CDR3 runs to 16 residues. Trimming shortened V by 2 bases and J by 5 bases, and 18 bases separated the two germline ends. Here the CDR3 reads CASSLHQGGLMETQYF. The CDR3 DNA reads as TGTGCCAGCAGCTTACACCAGGGTGGATTGATGGAGACCCAGTACTTC.

The chain couples TRBV30 to TRBJ2-3, with D uncertain. Germline-derived CDR1 and CDR2 are GTSNPN and SVGIG (reference sequence). The CDR3 is made up of 10 amino acids. The CDR3 coding sequence is TGTGCTGTTTCTGCAGATACGCAGTATTTT. Translated, it gives CAVSADTQYF.

The chain's CDR3 is CSLGLAGRGETQYF. CDR3 coding DNA: TGCAGCCTGGGACTAGCGGGGAGGGGGGAGACCCAGTACTTC. The chain joins TRBV29-1 to TRBJ2-5; 13 bases align to TRBD2. This CDR3 has 14 amino acids. Per germline, CDR1 SQVTM and CDR2 ANQGSEA. J was trimmed by 5 bases and V by 8 bases; bases with no gene match: 8.

This clone was recorded a few times. This chain joins TRBV7-9 and TRBJ1-1, with D possibly matching TRBD1 (5 bases). V was cut by 3 bases and J by 5 bases, with 10 bases left in between. Germline V gene lookup returns CDR1 SEHNR and CDR2 FQNEAQ (reference sequence). The CDR3 runs to 13 residues. The CDR3 DNA reads TGTGCCAGCAGCTTCCCGGGGGAAACTGAAGCTTTCTTT. Amino acid sequence: CASSFPGETEAFF.

The chain joins TRBV5-1 to TRBJ2-2; 7 positions agree with TRBD2. This CDR3 is 14 amino acids long. Germline CDR1 and CDR2: SGHRS and YFSETQ. With V trimmed by 4 bases and J by 2 bases, 2 bases remained unmatched. The CDR3 nucleotides are TGCGCCAGCAGCGGAGCGGGAAACACCGGGGAGCTGTTTTTT. Its translation: CASSGAGNTGELFF.

The J gene is TRBJ2-1, the V gene TRBV6-5; tentative D call: TRBD2 (5 bases). Trimming removed 0 bases at V and 3 bases at J, with 12 bases between. Germline values: CDR1 MNHEY, CDR2 SVGAGI. The CDR3 spans 16 residues. CDR3 DNA: TGTGCCAGCAGTTACTCGCTTGCGGGCCTCTACAATGAGCAGTTCTTC. Its protein is CASSYSLAGLYNEQFF.

The chain is built from TRBV4-1 and TRBJ1-4; TRBD1 aligns across 7 bases. CDR1 and CDR2 from the germline V gene are MGHRA and YSYEKL. The CDR3 runs to 16 residues. The V and J ends lost 1 base and 4 bases, in that order; junction bases with no gene match: 6. The CDR3 loop reads CASSQVDWDSNEKLFF. CDR3 DNA: TGCGCCAGCAGCCAAGTAGATTGGGACAGTAATGAAAAACTGTTTTTT.